The rows below give T cell receptor beta chains drawn from one sample of a study of blood T cell repertoires in COVID-19. Measured with immunoSEQ multiplex PCR; TCRdb has only the in-frame clones, and not every one. This sample has around 260,000 clones, with 88% found just once. What was sequenced was peripheral blood. The receptors stem from a woman aged 65 to 85 with COVID-19, enrolled during active disease. The CDR3 runs from the conserved cysteine through the conserved F or W. A clone size is listed for some rows: how often the clone was seen (once, few, many), or a class if it is expanded.

J gene | V gene | clone size | CDR3 protein
TRBJ2-7 | TRBV4-2 | few | CASSQDSNSGRPLSYEQYF
TRBJ2-7 | TRBV13 | . | CASSRLERDFWEQYF
TRBJ2-3 | TRBV14 | . | CASSLRLAGSTDTQYF
TRBJ2-6 | TRBV7-3 | few | CASSRQGSSGANVLTF
TRBJ2-5 | TRBV20-1 | . | CSASAGEMQTQYF
TRBJ1-1 | TRBV6-2/TRBV6-3 | . | CASSYRPGNTEAFF
TRBJ1-4 | TRBV3-1/TRBV3-2 | . | CASGPGAVNEKLFF
TRBJ1-1 | TRBV7-2 | . | CASSPGQANTEAFF
TRBJ2-3 | TRBV30 | once | CAWSGGGNTDTQYF
TRBJ2-3 | TRBV5-4 | . | CASSLVGIATDTQYF
TRBJ2-4 | TRBV4-3 | . | CASSQGSGMFGTAKNIQYF
TRBJ1-2 | TRBV19 | . | CASSIHADRANYGYTF
TRBJ1-2 | TRBV19 | . | CASTSGAGGYAYGYTF
TRBJ1-2 | TRBV19 | few | CASIQTGGIPGSYGYTF
TRBJ2-1 | TRBV7-9 | . | CASSLRGTSGREQFF
TRBJ1-2 | TRBV18 | . | CASSQSTGTFHGYTF
TRBJ2-7 | TRBV6-2/TRBV6-3 | . | CASSYRGRSSYEQYF
TRBJ1-6 | TRBV19 | . | CASSEGVGSPLHF
TRBJ2-5 | TRBV6-2/TRBV6-3 | . | CASSYSWTRQETQYF
TRBJ2-7 | TRBV6-5 | once | CASRKDSTTSYEQYF
TRBJ1-1 | TRBV14 | . | CASSQLVQVGRAFF
TRBJ2-2 | TRBV7-8 | . | CASRAGTGYTGELFF
TRBJ2-5 | TRBV18 | . | CASSPGQETQYF
TRBJ1-5 | TRBV5-6 | . | CASSYTGAMGNQPQHF
TRBJ1-4 | TRBV7-9 | . | CASSSRTASGEKLFF
TRBJ1-5 | TRBV3-1/TRBV3-2 | . | CASSQGTVSNQPQHF
TRBJ2-3 | TRBV3-1/TRBV3-2 | . | CASSSAGGSTDTQYF
TRBJ2-3 | TRBV18 | . | CASSSTKATDTQYF
TRBJ1-2 | TRBV3-1/TRBV3-2 | . | CASSQALTGIYGYTF
TRBJ1-4 | TRBV19 | . | CASSIDHNEKLFF
TRBJ1-4 | TRBV10-3 | . | CAISADRGNEKLFF
TRBJ1-6 | TRBV7-8 | once | CASSLAFLPPYNSPLHF
TRBJ1-3 | TRBV11-2 | . | CASSFKFRQRNTIYF
TRBJ2-5 | TRBV7-3 | . | CASSRSGMGETQYF
TRBJ2-1 | TRBV24-1 | . | CATSDDRGGSHNEQFF
TRBJ1-3 | TRBV15 | . | CATSRDRSSGNTIYF
TRBJ1-2 | TRBV6-6 | few | CASSYYAGSDYGYTF
TRBJ1-5 | TRBV7-2 | . | CASSSGYSNQPQHF
TRBJ2-2 | TRBV7-9 | . | CASSVGTASGTGELFF
TRBJ2-2 | TRBV12-3/TRBV12-4 | . | CATRTGGRELFF